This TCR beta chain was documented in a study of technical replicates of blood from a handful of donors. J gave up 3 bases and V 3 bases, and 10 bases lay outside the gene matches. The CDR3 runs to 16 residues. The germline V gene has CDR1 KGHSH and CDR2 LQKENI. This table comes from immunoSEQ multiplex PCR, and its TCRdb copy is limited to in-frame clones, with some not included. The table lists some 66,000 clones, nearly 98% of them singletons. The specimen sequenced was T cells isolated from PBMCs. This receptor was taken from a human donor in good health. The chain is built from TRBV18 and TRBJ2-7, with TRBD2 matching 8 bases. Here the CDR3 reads CASSPLGREGNYEQYF. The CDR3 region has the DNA TGTGCCAGCTCACCCCTTGGTCGGGAGGGGAACTACGAGCAGTACTTC.